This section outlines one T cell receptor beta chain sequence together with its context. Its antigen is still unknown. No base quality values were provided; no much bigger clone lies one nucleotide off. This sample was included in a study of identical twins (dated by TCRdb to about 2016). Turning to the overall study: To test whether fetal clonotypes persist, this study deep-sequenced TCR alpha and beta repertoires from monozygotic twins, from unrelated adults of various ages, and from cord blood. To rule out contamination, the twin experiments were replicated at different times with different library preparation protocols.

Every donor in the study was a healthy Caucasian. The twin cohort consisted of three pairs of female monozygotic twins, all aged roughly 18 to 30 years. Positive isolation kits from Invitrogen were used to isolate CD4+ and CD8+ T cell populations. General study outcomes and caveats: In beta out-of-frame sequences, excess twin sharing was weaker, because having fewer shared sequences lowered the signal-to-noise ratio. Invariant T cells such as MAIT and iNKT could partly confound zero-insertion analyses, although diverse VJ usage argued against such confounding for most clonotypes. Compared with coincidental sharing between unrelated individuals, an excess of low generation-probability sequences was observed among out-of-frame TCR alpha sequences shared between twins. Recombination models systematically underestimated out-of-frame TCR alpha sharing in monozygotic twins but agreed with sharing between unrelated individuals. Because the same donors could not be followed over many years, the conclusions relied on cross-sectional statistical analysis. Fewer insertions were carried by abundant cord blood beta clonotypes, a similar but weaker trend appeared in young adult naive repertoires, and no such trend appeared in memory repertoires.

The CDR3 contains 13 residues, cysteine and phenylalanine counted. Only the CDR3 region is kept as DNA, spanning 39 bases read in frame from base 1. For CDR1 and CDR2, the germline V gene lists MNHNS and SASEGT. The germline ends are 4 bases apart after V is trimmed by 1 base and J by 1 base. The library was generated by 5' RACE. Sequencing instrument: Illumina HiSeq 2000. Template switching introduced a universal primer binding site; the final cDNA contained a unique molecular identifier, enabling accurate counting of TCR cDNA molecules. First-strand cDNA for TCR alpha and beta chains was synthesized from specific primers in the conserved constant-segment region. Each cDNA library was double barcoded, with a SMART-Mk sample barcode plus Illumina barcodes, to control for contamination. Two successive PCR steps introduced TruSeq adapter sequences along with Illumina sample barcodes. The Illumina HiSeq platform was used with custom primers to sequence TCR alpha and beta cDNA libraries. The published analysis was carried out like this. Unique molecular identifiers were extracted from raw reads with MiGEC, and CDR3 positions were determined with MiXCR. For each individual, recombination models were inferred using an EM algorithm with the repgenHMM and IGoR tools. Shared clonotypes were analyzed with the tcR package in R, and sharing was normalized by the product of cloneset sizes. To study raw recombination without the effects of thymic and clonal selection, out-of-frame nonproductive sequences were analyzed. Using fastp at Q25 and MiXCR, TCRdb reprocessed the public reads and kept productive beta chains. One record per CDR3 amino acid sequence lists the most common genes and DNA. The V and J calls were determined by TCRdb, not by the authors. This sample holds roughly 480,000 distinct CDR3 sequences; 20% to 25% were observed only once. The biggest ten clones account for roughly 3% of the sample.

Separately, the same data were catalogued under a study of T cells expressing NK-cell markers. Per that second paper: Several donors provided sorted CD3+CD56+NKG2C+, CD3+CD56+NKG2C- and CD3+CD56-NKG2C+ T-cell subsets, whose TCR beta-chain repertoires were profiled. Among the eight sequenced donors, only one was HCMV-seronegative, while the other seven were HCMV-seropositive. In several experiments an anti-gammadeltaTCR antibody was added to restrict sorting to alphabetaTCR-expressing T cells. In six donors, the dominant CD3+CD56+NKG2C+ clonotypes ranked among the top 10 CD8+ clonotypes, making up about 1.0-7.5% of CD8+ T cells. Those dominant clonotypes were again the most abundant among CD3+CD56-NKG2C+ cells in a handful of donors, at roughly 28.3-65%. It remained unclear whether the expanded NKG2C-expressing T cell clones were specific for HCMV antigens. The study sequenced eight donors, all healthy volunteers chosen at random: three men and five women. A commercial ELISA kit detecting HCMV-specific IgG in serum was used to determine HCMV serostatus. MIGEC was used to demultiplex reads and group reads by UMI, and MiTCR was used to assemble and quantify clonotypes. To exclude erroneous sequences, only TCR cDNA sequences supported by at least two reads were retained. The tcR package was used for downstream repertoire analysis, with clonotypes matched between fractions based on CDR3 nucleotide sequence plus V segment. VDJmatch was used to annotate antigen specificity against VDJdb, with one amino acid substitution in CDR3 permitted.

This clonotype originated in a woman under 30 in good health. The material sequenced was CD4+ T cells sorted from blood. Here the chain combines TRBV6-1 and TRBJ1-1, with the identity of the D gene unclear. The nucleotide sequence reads TGTGCCAGCAGTGAAGTCCGGAACACTGAAGCTTTCTTT. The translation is CASSEVRNTEAFF.